A selection of T cell receptor beta chains follows, all from one sample in a study of human T cells and chemical hapten exposure. Each CDR3 protein gets one entry after TCRdb re-called the RACE reads with MiXCR. The sample consists of just over 80,000 distinct CDR3 sequences, around 10% of them appearing once. The material sequenced was whole blood, taken in connection with sensitization to the hapten diphenylcyclopropenone (DPC). The receptors stem from a woman between 45 and 65 years old with alopecia areata. Some clones in this sample may be carry-over from other donors' samples. CDR3s include the opening cysteine and the closing phenylalanine or tryptophan. The order of the fields is D gene, V gene, CDR3 length, clone size, J gene, CDR3 DNA, CDR3 protein. The D gene is left open where the match is weak. Rows give clone size only sometimes, using once, few, many, or a class for an expanded clone.

NA	TRBV29-1	13	NA	TRBJ1-3	TGCAGCGCCGTGACAGATTCTGGAAACACCATATATTTT	CSAVTDSGNTIYF
TRBD2	TRBV7-8	16	few	TRBJ2-7	TGTGCCAGCAGCTTAACCCAGCGGGGGGGCGGCGACGAGCAGTACTTC	CASSLTQRGGGDEQYF
NA	TRBV29-1	13	few	TRBJ1-2	TGCAGCGTTGGCCACAGTAATAACTATGGCTACACCTTC	CSVGHSNNYGYTF
NA	TRBV7-8	17	many	TRBJ1-1	TGTGCCAGCAGCTTAGAGTTCCCAGGGAAGGCGAACACTGAAGCTTTCTTT	CASSLEFPGKANTEAFF
NA	TRBV12-3/TRBV12-4	12	many	TRBJ2-3	TGTGCCAGCAGCCGCATGAGTGTTACGCAGTATTTT	CASSRMSVTQYF
NA	TRBV6-5	16	many	TRBJ1-4	TGTGCCAGCAGTCAACCGGGACCGGGGATTAATGAAAAACTGTTTTTT	CASSQPGPGINEKLFF
NA	TRBV10-3	14	many	TRBJ2-3	TGTGCCATCAGTGAGCTAACTAGCACAGATACGCAGTATTTT	CAISELTSTDTQYF
NA	TRBV29-1	12	many	TRBJ1-4	TGCAGCACGCGGGAGGCTAATGAAAAACTGTTTTTT	CSTREANEKLFF
TRBD2	TRBV5-1	14	NA	TRBJ2-3	TGCGCCAGCAGCTTAGCGGGAAGCACAGATACGCAGTATTTT	CASSLAGSTDTQYF
TRBD2	TRBV7-6	17	many	TRBJ2-5	TGTGCCAGCAGCTTAGAGGCGCGGGGGACGTACCAAGAGACCCAGTACTTC	CASSLEARGTYQETQYF
NA	TRBV6-5	15	many	TRBJ2-1	TGTGCCAGCAGGACCTCTTGGCGGGGGCCCGGTGAGCAGTTCTTC	CASRTSWRGPGEQFF
TRBD1	TRBV7-6	15	NA	TRBJ2-5	TGTGCCAGCAGGCAAGATACAGGGGAACAAGAGACCCAGTACTTC	CASRQDTGEQETQYF
NA	TRBV2	14	many	TRBJ1-2	TGTGCCAGCAGTGAGGCAAACTATAACTATGGCTACACCTTC	CASSEANYNYGYTF
TRBD2	TRBV6-1	13	many	TRBJ2-7	TGTGCCAGCACAAAGCTAGCGGGTTGGGAGCAGTACTTC	CASTKLAGWEQYF
NA	TRBV6-6	12	many	TRBJ2-3	TGTGCCAGCAGCCAGACTAGAGATACGCAGTATTTT	CASSQTRDTQYF
NA	TRBV7-9	18	many	TRBJ2-7	TGTGCCAGCAGCCAAAAAGGAGGCGTCTCCAACGACTCCTACGAGCAGTACTTC	CASSQKGGVSNDSYEQYF
NA	TRBV6-2/TRBV6-3	15	NA	TRBJ2-7	TGTGCCAGCAGGGGTCTAGGGGAAACCCAGTACGAGCAGTACTTC	CASRGLGETQYEQYF
NA	TRBV5-1	16	NA	TRBJ1-5	TGCGCCAGCAGCTTGGAGGGCGGGCCTAGCAATCAGCCCCAGCATTTT	CASSLEGGPSNQPQHF
TRBD2	TRBV29-1	15	many	TRBJ2-7	TGCAGCGTTGGACTAGCGGGGGGTGTAAGGAGCGAGCAGTACTTC	CSVGLAGGVRSEQYF
TRBD2	TRBV28	17	many	TRBJ2-2	TGTGCCAGCAGTTTACCTAGCGGGTATTATGAGGCCGGGGAGCTGTTTTTT	CASSLPSGYYEAGELFF
TRBD1	TRBV7-9	14	few	TRBJ1-6	TGTGCCAGCAGATACGGACAGGGAAATTCACCCCTCCACTTT	CASRYGQGNSPLHF
NA	TRBV7-6	15	many	TRBJ1-6	TGTGCCAGCAGCCGCACTCCCGACAGGAATTCACCCCTCCACTTT	CASSRTPDRNSPLHF
TRBD1	TRBV18	15	many	TRBJ2-2	TGTGCCAGCTCACCGGGACAGGGGAACACCGGGGAGCTGTTTTTT	CASSPGQGNTGELFF
NA	TRBV20-1	13	few	TRBJ1-1	TGCAGTGTCTTTACAGCCATGAACACTGAAGCTTTCTTT	CSVFTAMNTEAFF
TRBD1	TRBV13	15	NA	TRBJ2-5	TGTGCCAGCAGCCCGCGGGACAGGGCAGAGGAGACCCAGTACTTC	CASSPRDRAEETQYF
NA	TRBV12-5	13	many	TRBJ1-3	TGTGCTAGTGGTTTGTTGGGGCGTGACACCATATATTTT	CASGLLGRDTIYF
NA	TRBV29-1	14	many	TRBJ2-1	TGCAGCGTTGAAGTGGGCGTTTCCTACAATGAGCAGTTCTTC	CSVEVGVSYNEQFF
TRBD2	TRBV28	14	NA	TRBJ2-7	TGTGCCAGCAGTGGGACTAGCGTAGACTACGAGCAGTACTTC	CASSGTSVDYEQYF
NA	TRBV9	14	few	TRBJ1-3	TGTGCCAGCAGCGCGACAGGTTTTGGAAACACCATATATTTT	CASSATGFGNTIYF
NA	TRBV7-3	13	medium-sized	TRBJ1-1	TGTGCCAGCAGCACCTCTCCGAACACTGAAGCTTTCTTT	CASSTSPNTEAFF
TRBD2	TRBV7-3	15	NA	TRBJ2-5	TGTGCCAGCAGCTTAGTAGCGGGGGCGGAAGAGACCCAGTACTTC	CASSLVAGAEETQYF
TRBD1	TRBV20-1	14	few	TRBJ2-3	TGCAGTGCTCGGACAGGGGGTCCATCAGATACGCAGTATTTT	CSARTGGPSDTQYF
NA	TRBV29-1	9	few	TRBJ1-1	TGCAGCGTGAAGGGACTCGCTTTCTTT	CSVKGLAFF
NA	TRBV3-1	11	few	TRBJ1-2	TGTGCCAGCAGCCGAGAGAGTGGCTACACCTTC	CASSRESGYTF
NA	TRBV20-1	14	NA	TRBJ1-3	TGCAGTGCTAGTTACGGCAACTCTGGAAACACCATATATTTT	CSASYGNSGNTIYF
NA	TRBV4-3	17	few	TRBJ1-6	TGCGCCAGCAGCCCAGAGTCGCGGGGGTCTTTGAATTCACCCCTCCACTTT	CASSPESRGSLNSPLHF
NA	TRBV27	17	NA	TRBJ2-7	TGTGCCAGCAGTTTAGGGATATCGGCGGGTAGCTCCTACGAGCAGTACTTC	CASSLGISAGSSYEQYF
NA	TRBV7-2	17	many	TRBJ1-4	TGTGCCAGCAGCTCTGAAAGACGGTGGGGATGGGGCGAAAAACTGTTTTTT	CASSSERRWGWGEKLFF
NA	TRBV20-1	15	many	TRBJ1-2	TGCAGTGCACGCTCCTTTAGGACGGAGAGGAATGGCTACACCTTC	CSARSFRTERNGYTF
NA	TRBV7-9	15	few	TRBJ1-2	TGTGCCAGCAGCCCAGGGCAGGGAAGAGTCGGGGGCTACACCTTC	CASSPGQGRVGGYTF
NA	TRBV5-1	15	NA	TRBJ2-7	TGCGCCAGCAGCTGGGACAACACGTTTCCCTACGAGCAGTACTTC	CASSWDNTFPYEQYF
TRBD2	TRBV7-2	15	few	TRBJ2-5	TGTGCCAGCAGATCAGGACTAGCGGGGGAAGAGACCCAGTACTTC	CASRSGLAGEETQYF